This is a list of T cell receptor beta chains from one sample in a study of blood T cell repertoires in COVID-19. Repertoires were generated with immunoSEQ multiplex PCR, while TCRdb's copy carries only in-frame clones and drops some. The sample has 85,000 to 95,000 clones; roughly 86% are singletons. The sample was peripheral blood. These receptors originate from a human donor in a cohort sampled during active COVID-19. CDR3s include the opening cysteine and the closing phenylalanine or tryptophan. The order of the fields is CDR3 DNA, CDR3 protein, clone size, D gene, J gene, V gene. The D gene is left open where the match is weak. Clone sizes are given selectively: once, few, many, or a class where the clone is expanded.

CDR3nt: TGTGCCAGCAGCCACCTTGGCCTAGAGTCCTACGAGCAGTACTTC
CDR3aa: CASSHLGLESYEQYF
abundance: -
d_gene: -
j_gene: TRBJ2-7
v_gene: TRBV7-3

CDR3nt: TGTGCCAGCAGTCTCCTCGGGACAGGGATGAGCGAGCAGTACTTC
CDR3aa: CASSLLGTGMSEQYF
abundance: -
d_gene: TRBD1
j_gene: TRBJ2-7
v_gene: TRBV6-5

CDR3nt: TGCGCCAGCAGCCCCGGGACTAGCGGAACCTCTAGCACAGATACGCAGTATTTT
CDR3aa: CASSPGTSGTSSTDTQYF
abundance: -
d_gene: TRBD2
j_gene: TRBJ2-3
v_gene: TRBV5-1

CDR3nt: TGTGCCAGCAGCCGCCGGACCGGGATTTCGGATACGCAGTATTTT
CDR3aa: CASSRRTGISDTQYF
abundance: -
d_gene: -
j_gene: TRBJ2-3
v_gene: TRBV7-2

CDR3nt: TGTGCCAGCAGCCCCCGGACAGGCCTCAATCAGCCCCAGCATTTT
CDR3aa: CASSPRTGLNQPQHF
abundance: -
d_gene: TRBD1
j_gene: TRBJ1-5
v_gene: TRBV3-1/TRBV3-2

CDR3nt: TGTGCCAGCAGCTTGGAATGGCAGGTAGGAATCAACGAGCAGTACTTC
CDR3aa: CASSLEWQVGINEQYF
abundance: once
d_gene: -
j_gene: TRBJ2-7
v_gene: TRBV5-5

CDR3nt: TGTGCCAGCAGCTTATATGGGGCTGCACCGAGCCATGAGCAGTTCTTC
CDR3aa: CASSLYGAAPSHEQFF
abundance: -
d_gene: -
j_gene: TRBJ2-1
v_gene: TRBV7-2

CDR3nt: TGTGCCAGCAGTTCCCTGGGGGGTAGCGGGAGGCGAGGTGATACGCAGTATTTT
CDR3aa: CASSSLGGSGRRGDTQYF
abundance: -
d_gene: TRBD2
j_gene: TRBJ2-3
v_gene: TRBV27

CDR3nt: TGCAGCGTTCTGACTCCTCAGACTAACTATGGCTACACCTTC
CDR3aa: CSVLTPQTNYGYTF
abundance: -
d_gene: -
j_gene: TRBJ1-2
v_gene: TRBV29-1

CDR3nt: TGTGCCAGCAGCCTCGGGACAGGGTCTGGCTACACCTTC
CDR3aa: CASSLGTGSGYTF
abundance: -
d_gene: TRBD1
j_gene: TRBJ1-2
v_gene: TRBV12-3/TRBV12-4

CDR3nt: TGTGCCTGGACCGCCGGAGGGGGCAGGCAGTACTTC
CDR3aa: CAWTAGGGRQYF
abundance: few
d_gene: -
j_gene: TRBJ2-7
v_gene: TRBV30

CDR3nt: TGCGCCAGCAGCTGGACAGGGGGTGGCTACACCTTC
CDR3aa: CASSWTGGGYTF
abundance: few
d_gene: TRBD1
j_gene: TRBJ1-2
v_gene: TRBV5-1

CDR3nt: TGTGCCAGCAGCTTAGGGGCGGGGGTCACAGATACGCAGTATTTT
CDR3aa: CASSLGAGVTDTQYF
abundance: -
d_gene: TRBD2
j_gene: TRBJ2-3
v_gene: TRBV11-2

CDR3nt: TGTGCCCCCAGAGGGAGACAGGAGAGGAATGAGCAGTTCTTC
CDR3aa: CAPRGRQERNEQFF
abundance: once
d_gene: -
j_gene: TRBJ2-1
v_gene: TRBV24-1

CDR3nt: TGTGCCAGCAGTTCCGGACAGGGGGCCTACGAGCAGTACTTC
CDR3aa: CASSSGQGAYEQYF
abundance: -
d_gene: TRBD1
j_gene: TRBJ2-7
v_gene: TRBV27

CDR3nt: TGTGCCAGCAGTAGGCCAGGGGGCTTAGGCGAGCAGTACTTC
CDR3aa: CASSRPGGLGEQYF
abundance: -
d_gene: TRBD1
j_gene: TRBJ2-7
v_gene: TRBV6-6

CDR3nt: TGTGCCAGCAGTATCGGGAATGAGCAGTTCTTC
CDR3aa: CASSIGNEQFF
abundance: once
d_gene: -
j_gene: TRBJ2-1
v_gene: TRBV6-5

CDR3nt: TGTGCCAGCAGCCCCTGGCGGGAGAGCATACAGACCCAGTACTTC
CDR3aa: CASSPWRESIQTQYF
abundance: -
d_gene: TRBD2
j_gene: TRBJ2-5
v_gene: TRBV7-7

CDR3nt: TGTGCCAGCAGCTTAATGGGGGCGGGGGCAGGTACCGGGGAGCTGTTTTTT
CDR3aa: CASSLMGAGAGTGELFF
abundance: -
d_gene: -
j_gene: TRBJ2-2
v_gene: TRBV7-3

CDR3nt: TGTGCCAGCAGTTACGGGACAGGGGTTGGTGGCTACACCTTC
CDR3aa: CASSYGTGVGGYTF
abundance: -
d_gene: TRBD1
j_gene: TRBJ1-2
v_gene: TRBV6-2/TRBV6-3

CDR3nt: TGTGCCAGTAGTTTCAACGGAGGGACTGAAGCTTTCTTT
CDR3aa: CASSFNGGTEAFF
abundance: -
d_gene: -
j_gene: TRBJ1-1
v_gene: TRBV19

CDR3nt: TGTGCCAGCAGCGTAGATATTAGCGGGAGATGGGGGGAGACCCAGTACTTC
CDR3aa: CASSVDISGRWGETQYF
abundance: -
d_gene: TRBD2
j_gene: TRBJ2-5
v_gene: TRBV9

CDR3nt: TGTGCCACCAGCAGAGATAAAGGCGGGACTGAAGCTTTCTTT
CDR3aa: CATSRDKGGTEAFF
abundance: -
d_gene: -
j_gene: TRBJ1-1
v_gene: TRBV15

CDR3nt: TGTGCCAGCAGCCCTGTGTTATCCGGCGAGCAGTACTTC
CDR3aa: CASSPVLSGEQYF
abundance: -
d_gene: -
j_gene: TRBJ2-7
v_gene: TRBV11-2

CDR3nt: TGTGCCAGCAGCTTGGGGACAGTCCCCTACGAGCAGTACTTC
CDR3aa: CASSLGTVPYEQYF
abundance: -
d_gene: -
j_gene: TRBJ2-7
v_gene: TRBV5-4

CDR3nt: TGCGCCAGCAGACCTGACTTCTACGAGCAGTACTTC
CDR3aa: CASRPDFYEQYF
abundance: -
d_gene: -
j_gene: TRBJ2-7
v_gene: TRBV5-1

CDR3nt: TGTGCCAGCAGCCCGCCGGCGGCTGGAAACACCATATATTTT
CDR3aa: CASSPPAAGNTIYF
abundance: -
d_gene: -
j_gene: TRBJ1-3
v_gene: TRBV28

CDR3nt: TGTGCCAGCAGACGGGGAGGACCCTATGGCTACACCTTC
CDR3aa: CASRRGGPYGYTF
abundance: -
d_gene: -
j_gene: TRBJ1-2
v_gene: TRBV28

CDR3nt: TGTGCCATCAGTGAGTCCGCCGGCGGGCCCAATGAGCAGTTCTTC
CDR3aa: CAISESAGGPNEQFF
abundance: -
d_gene: -
j_gene: TRBJ2-1
v_gene: TRBV10-3

CDR3nt: TGTGCCAGCAGCCCAGAACAGGGACGGGCCCTCCACTTT
CDR3aa: CASSPEQGRALHF
abundance: -
d_gene: -
j_gene: TRBJ1-6
v_gene: TRBV12-3/TRBV12-4

CDR3nt: TGTGCCAGCAGCGTACCTGGCGGGATCGCCGGGGAGCTGTTTTTT
CDR3aa: CASSVPGGIAGELFF
abundance: once
d_gene: -
j_gene: TRBJ2-2
v_gene: TRBV9

CDR3nt: TGTGCCAGCAGTGAAAGCGGGGCCCGCTACGAGCAGTACTTC
CDR3aa: CASSESGARYEQYF
abundance: -
d_gene: TRBD2
j_gene: TRBJ2-7
v_gene: TRBV25-1

CDR3nt: TGTGCCAGTAGTTCGACAGGGGCCGCGAGACCCTACGAGCAGTACTTC
CDR3aa: CASSSTGAARPYEQYF
abundance: once
d_gene: TRBD1
j_gene: TRBJ2-7
v_gene: TRBV19

CDR3nt: TGCGCCAGCAATACAGGGGGCTCTACAGATACGCAGTATTTT
CDR3aa: CASNTGGSTDTQYF
abundance: -
d_gene: TRBD1
j_gene: TRBJ2-3
v_gene: TRBV5-1

CDR3nt: TGCGCCAGCAGCGGCCCGCAGGGTTCAGAGTTCTTC
CDR3aa: CASSGPQGSEFF
abundance: -
d_gene: -
j_gene: TRBJ2-1
v_gene: TRBV4-1

CDR3nt: TGTGCCAGCAGGGAGCGGGAGACGGATGAGCAGTTCTTC
CDR3aa: CASRERETDEQFF
abundance: -
d_gene: TRBD2
j_gene: TRBJ2-1
v_gene: TRBV2

CDR3nt: TGTGCCAGCTCCCCAGGGTGGTCAGAGACCCAGTACTTC
CDR3aa: CASSPGWSETQYF
abundance: -
d_gene: -
j_gene: TRBJ2-5
v_gene: TRBV11-3

CDR3nt: TGTGCCAGTAGTATCAGGGCAACGGGAGCCTCCTACGAGCAGTACTTC
CDR3aa: CASSIRATGASYEQYF
abundance: -
d_gene: -
j_gene: TRBJ2-7
v_gene: TRBV19

CDR3nt: TGCGCCAGCAGCCTTTCTAACACCGGGGAGCTGTTTTTT
CDR3aa: CASSLSNTGELFF
abundance: -
d_gene: -
j_gene: TRBJ2-2
v_gene: TRBV4-1

CDR3nt: TGTGCCAGCTCACTTGGGACAGGGGGAAACAACTATGGCTACACCTTC
CDR3aa: CASSLGTGGNNYGYTF
abundance: -
d_gene: TRBD1
j_gene: TRBJ1-2
v_gene: TRBV18

CDR3nt: TGTGCCAGTAGCGAAAGGGACACCAGGGCCTACGAGCAGTACTTC
CDR3aa: CASSERDTRAYEQYF
abundance: once
d_gene: -
j_gene: TRBJ2-7
v_gene: TRBV19

CDR3nt: TGTGCCAGCAGCCCCGGGGGGGAGCTGTTTTTT
CDR3aa: CASSPGGELFF
abundance: -
d_gene: -
j_gene: TRBJ2-2
v_gene: TRBV12-3/TRBV12-4

CDR3nt: TGTGCCAGCAGTGAACAGGGGAAGTATGGCTACACCTTC
CDR3aa: CASSEQGKYGYTF
abundance: -
d_gene: -
j_gene: TRBJ1-2
v_gene: TRBV25-1

CDR3nt: TGTGCCAGCAGTGAGGTAGGGGGTCTCTACAATGAGCAGTTCTTC
CDR3aa: CASSEVGGLYNEQFF
abundance: -
d_gene: -
j_gene: TRBJ2-1
v_gene: TRBV25-1

CDR3nt: TGTGCCAGCTTACAGGGGGTTTTAACGAACACTGAAGCTTTCTTT
CDR3aa: CASLQGVLTNTEAFF
abundance: -
d_gene: TRBD1
j_gene: TRBJ1-1
v_gene: TRBV18

CDR3nt: TGTGCCAGCAGTCAGGGGTATCAGCCCCAGCATTTT
CDR3aa: CASSQGYQPQHF
abundance: few
d_gene: -
j_gene: TRBJ1-5
v_gene: TRBV12-3/TRBV12-4

CDR3nt: TGTGCCAGCAGTCCGAGACTAGCGGGGTACCAAGAGACCCAGTACTTC
CDR3aa: CASSPRLAGYQETQYF
abundance: -
d_gene: TRBD2
j_gene: TRBJ2-5
v_gene: TRBV28

CDR3nt: TGTGCCAGCAGCTTAGCAGGGGCACCCAATCAGCCCCAGCATTTT
CDR3aa: CASSLAGAPNQPQHF
abundance: few
d_gene: -
j_gene: TRBJ1-5
v_gene: TRBV7-2

CDR3nt: TGTGCCAGCAGCTTAGCGAGACTAAGCGCTACTAGCACAGATACGCAGTATTTT
CDR3aa: CASSLARLSATSTDTQYF
abundance: -
d_gene: -
j_gene: TRBJ2-3
v_gene: TRBV7-9

CDR3nt: TGTGCCAGCAGCACCGGGACAGGGGGGCCTAATTCACCCCTCCACTTT
CDR3aa: CASSTGTGGPNSPLHF
abundance: -
d_gene: TRBD1
j_gene: TRBJ1-6
v_gene: TRBV7-9

CDR3nt: TGTGCCAGCAGGTGGGGCAGCACTAGCACAGATACGCAGTATTTT
CDR3aa: CASRWGSTSTDTQYF
abundance: -
d_gene: -
j_gene: TRBJ2-3
v_gene: TRBV5-6

CDR3nt: TGCGCCAGCAGCTTTTCCGGGACAGATGGAATTGGTGAGCAGTTCTTC
CDR3aa: CASSFSGTDGIGEQFF
abundance: -
d_gene: TRBD1
j_gene: TRBJ2-1
v_gene: TRBV5-1

CDR3nt: TGTGCCAGCAGTTTTCTTCGGGGAGTTTCGGTCATCACAAGGGATGGCTACACCTTC
CDR3aa: CASSFLRGVSVITRDGYTF
abundance: -
d_gene: -
j_gene: TRBJ1-2
v_gene: TRBV27

CDR3nt: TGTGCCAGCAGTGACCAGGGTTTTTCCTACGAGCAGTACTTC
CDR3aa: CASSDQGFSYEQYF
abundance: -
d_gene: -
j_gene: TRBJ2-7
v_gene: TRBV25-1

CDR3nt: TGTGCCAGTAGAACCGGGAATGAAGCTTTCTTT
CDR3aa: CASRTGNEAFF
abundance: -
d_gene: -
j_gene: TRBJ1-1
v_gene: TRBV19

CDR3nt: TGTGCCAGCAGTTACTCGTCGCGCTATCAGCCCCAGCATTTT
CDR3aa: CASSYSSRYQPQHF
abundance: -
d_gene: -
j_gene: TRBJ1-5
v_gene: TRBV6-2/TRBV6-3

CDR3nt: TGTGCCAGCAGCATCGGCGGACTAGCGGGAAGGTACAATGAGCAGTTCTTC
CDR3aa: CASSIGGLAGRYNEQFF
abundance: -
d_gene: -
j_gene: TRBJ2-1
v_gene: TRBV21-1

CDR3nt: TGTGCCAGTAGTGGGGAGACTAGCGGGGGGCACCCTAGCACAGATACGCAGTATTTT
CDR3aa: CASSGETSGGHPSTDTQYF
abundance: few
d_gene: TRBD2
j_gene: TRBJ2-3
v_gene: TRBV19

CDR3nt: TGTGCCAGCAGCCTCATGGGACAGGGAACCTACGAGCAGTACTTC
CDR3aa: CASSLMGQGTYEQYF
abundance: -
d_gene: TRBD1
j_gene: TRBJ2-7
v_gene: TRBV5-5